This T cell receptor beta chain was observed in a study of blood T cell repertoires in COVID-19. Study details: The United States, Italy and Spain were the sources of the acute and convalescent COVID-19 samples.

Methods used by the authors: Amplifying reference gene primers gave estimates of nucleated cell counts. TCRdb's table, derived via immunoSEQ multiplex PCR, lists solely in-frame clones and lacks some. V and J calls plus clone size are reproduced from that table; the DNA served to infer D and trimming. Among a few hundred thousand clones listed, over 75% were seen once. Assignments of participants to cohorts depended upon their own reported clinical history. The germline V gene encodes CDR1 GTSNPN and CDR2 SVGIG (reference sequence). Trimming left V 7 bases short and J 1 base short, with 10 bases between. This CDR3 region has 12 residues.

Sequenced material: PBMCs or T cells enriched from blood (not recorded which). This TCR was sampled from a man aged 40-49 years in a cohort exposed to, infected with or recovered from COVID-19 (not recorded which). The genes are TRBV30 and TRBJ1-1; D uncertain. The DNA for the CDR3 is TGTGCCTTTGGACGGGGGAACACTGAAGCTTTCTTT. Its protein is CAFGRGNTEAFF.